What follows describes a single T cell receptor (beta chain). These data come from a study of blood T cell repertoires in COVID-19. Study-level information: The United States, Italy and Spain supplied acute and convalescent COVID-19 samples. The cDNA or gDNA used as material had been derived from T cells, B-cell-depleted T cells, or PBMCs.

V was trimmed by 4 bases and J by 4 bases, leaving 7 bases between them. The germline V gene encodes CDR1 GTSNPN and CDR2 SVGIG (reference sequence). This CDR3 region has 11 residues. The authors' processing: Estimates of nucleated cell counts were drawn from the amplification of reference gene primers. Sequencing used immunoSEQ multiplex PCR; TCRdb keeps in-frame clones, though not all of them. That table supplies the V and J calls and clone size; D and trimming were determined from the DNA. This sample yields about 98,000 clones, of which approximately 82% are seen a single time; about 4% belongs to the top ten.

J is TRBJ1-2 and V is TRBV30; perhaps TRBD1 as D (5 bases). The receptor was isolated from a man in his sixties with acute or convalescent COVID-19. Sequenced material: peripheral blood. This chain's CDR3 is CAWTGSYGYTF. CDR3 DNA: TGTGCCTGGACAGGGTCCTATGGCTACACCTTC.